The T cell receptor beta chain described here comes from a study of cytomegalovirus exposure and HLA in healthy donors. General study results and limits: Common viral pathogens were later found to be apparently linked to several of the most significant clusters. A later analysis found most CMV-associated TCR beta chains apparently HLA-restricted. Associated with cytomegalovirus, according to the listing, were 150 to 200 TCR beta chains.

Of note for this clone: The antigen remains unidentified.

The germline V gene has CDR1 PRHDT and CDR2 FYEKMQ (reference sequence). CDR3 size: 16 residues. V was pared by 2 bases and J by 4 bases, with 14 bases between. Researchers ran the PCR with 60 Vbeta and 13 Jbeta primers. Some clones are missing from TCRdb's copy, which holds only in-frame ones; the method was immunoSEQ multiplex PCR. Of roughly 80,000 clones listed, 65% to 70% are singletons. There were likely unrecorded immune exposures, though donors were nominally healthy when sampled. The chain has TRBV13 and TRBJ2-2, with D possibly TRBD1 on 6 matching bases. The sequenced material came from PBMCs. The TCR comes from a woman aged 45-65 years in good health and CMV-seropositive. The CDR3 region is CASSLLAGDRTGELFF. CDR3 sequence (DNA): TGTGCCAGCAGCTTATTGGCAGGGGACCGCACCGGGGAGCTGTTTTTT.